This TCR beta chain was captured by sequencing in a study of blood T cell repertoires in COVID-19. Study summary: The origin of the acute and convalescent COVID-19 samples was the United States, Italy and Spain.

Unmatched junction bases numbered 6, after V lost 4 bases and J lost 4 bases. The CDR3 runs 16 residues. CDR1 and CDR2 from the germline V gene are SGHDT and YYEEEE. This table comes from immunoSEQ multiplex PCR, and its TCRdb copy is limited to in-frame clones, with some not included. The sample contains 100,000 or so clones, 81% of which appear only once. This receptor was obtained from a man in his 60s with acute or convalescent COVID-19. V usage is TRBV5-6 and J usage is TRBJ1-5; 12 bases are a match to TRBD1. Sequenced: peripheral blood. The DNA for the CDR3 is TGTGCCAGCAGCCCCGGGACAGGGGGCGCAAATCAGCCCCAGCATTTT. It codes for CASSPGTGGANQPQHF.